This is a list of T cell receptor beta chains from one sample in a study of human T cells and chemical hapten exposure. TCRdb called the 5' RACE reads again in MiXCR, with one record for every CDR3 protein. This table holds 110,000 or so distinct CDR3 sequences, approximately 20% found once. The source is a human donor in good health. CDR3s include the opening cysteine and the closing phenylalanine or tryptophan. D genes are given only for firm matches. The size field is filled for only some rows; it gives once, few, many or a size class.

abundance | j_gene | d_gene | v_gene | CDR3nt | CDR3aa
- | TRBJ2-1 | - | TRBV29-1 | TGCAGCGTTGGCAGGACAATTCTCCCCAATGAGCAGTTCTTC | CSVGRTILPNEQFF
few | TRBJ1-1 | - | TRBV20-1 | TGCAGTGCTAGAGGGCTAGAGTTTAGGACTTTCTTT | CSARGLEFRTFF
few | TRBJ1-6 | TRBD1 | TRBV9 | TGTGCCAGCAGCCACCCAGCGGGGACAGGGGATTCACCCCTCCACTTT | CASSHPAGTGDSPLHF
- | TRBJ1-1 | TRBD1 | TRBV28 | TGTGCCAGCGGAAGAGACAGGGCTACCACTGAAGCTTTCTTT | CASGRDRATTEAFF
many | TRBJ2-7 | - | TRBV2 | TGTGCCAGCAGATTAACAGGGCCCGAGCAGTACTTC | CASRLTGPEQYF
few | TRBJ2-7 | - | TRBV19 | TGTGCCAGTACCGATGGCGGCGTGGGGCGGGAAGGGAGCTACGAGCAGTACTTC | CASTDGGVGREGSYEQYF
many | TRBJ1-1 | - | TRBV6-5 | TGTGCCAGCAGTTACCCTGGTCGGGTGGAAGCTTTCTTT | CASSYPGRVEAFF
- | TRBJ2-1 | - | TRBV4-1 | TGCGCCAGCAGCCAAGTGCGGGATGAGCAGTTCTTC | CASSQVRDEQFF
- | TRBJ2-4 | TRBD2 | TRBV4-1 | TGCGCCAGCAGCCAAGGCGGAGCGGGAGGGCCGGGAAACATTCAGTACTTC | CASSQGGAGGPGNIQYF
- | TRBJ2-5 | - | TRBV5-6 | TGTGCCAGCAGCTCCCTCCAACAACTTCTCCAAGAGACCCAGTACTTC | CASSSLQQLLQETQYF
few | TRBJ1-2 | - | TRBV28 | TGTGCCATAGGCAGAGCTAACTATGGCTACACCTTC | CAIGRANYGYTF
- | TRBJ2-5 | TRBD1 | TRBV7-3 | TGTGCCAGCAGCTTTACAGGGGGTCAAGAGACCCAGTACTTC | CASSFTGGQETQYF
- | TRBJ1-2 | - | TRBV5-6 | TGTGCCAGCAGCTTGGAAATATGGACGGCCACTAACTATGGCGACACCTTC | CASSLEIWTATNYGDTF